The TCR beta chain described here comes from a study of blood T cell repertoires in COVID-19. Sequencing was performed with immunoSEQ multiplex PCR; in TCRdb, only in-frame clones are kept and a portion is missing. The repertoire holds approximately 180,000 clones, around 85% seen once, with roughly 6% in the top ten. This clone was observed once. The source material was PBMCs or T cells enriched from blood (not recorded which). The TCR comes from a man aged 35 to 55 who had recovered from COVID-19.

Here the CDR3 reads CAINPQRGGSGYGYTF. Written as DNA, the CDR3 is TGTGCCATCAATCCACAGCGGGGGGGATCCGGGTACGGCTACACCTTC. The chain recombines TRBV10-3 with TRBJ1-2; a weak D match, TRBD1 (5 bases). Between the trimmed V and J ends, which lost 7 bases and 8 bases, there was a span of 26 bases. The CDR3 is 16 residues long. CDR1 ENHRY and CDR2 SYGVKD come from the germline V gene.